This T cell receptor (beta chain) emerged from a study of T-cell reconstitution after alpha-beta-depleted transplantation in children (dated by TCRdb to 2015 to 2016). Study-wide context: Using TCR repertoire profiling, the study quantitatively followed how T-cell immune reconstitution unfolded in children after TCRalphabeta/CD19-depleted allogeneic hematopoietic cell transplantation.

From a lookup of the germline V gene, CDR1 and CDR2 are MNHEY and SVGEGT. V loses 2 bases of germline sequence and J loses 7 bases, and the interval between the two ends is 14 bases. The CDR3 runs 14 residues from the cysteine to the phenylalanine. Solely the CDR3 DNA is kept, with 42 bases framed from the first base. Remarks on this clonotype: Its target antigen remains unknown. Within one base of it there is no much larger clone, and no base qualities were kept.

The receptor library was made with PCR. These reads were obtained on an Illumina HiSeq 2500. Molecular barcoding was employed in the preparation of TCR libraries, with unique molecular identifiers being used to normalize TCRbeta repertoire quantification. The public sequencing data were trimmed at Q25 with fastp and processed into clonotypes with MiXCR by TCRdb, which kept only in-frame beta chains. Each CDR3 protein gets just one entry, which takes the most common genes and DNA from the rows behind it. This sample has 200,000 to 250,000 distinct CDR3 sequences in its table, and 8% to 9.5% of those were observed once. The top ten clonotypes cover 5% to 7% of the sample.

This sequence originates from a human donor who donated a stem cell graft to a child with acute lymphoblastic leukemia. The rearranged chain carries TRBV6-2 or TRBV6-3 and TRBJ2-5; no D segment can be confidently identified. The sequencing used PBMCs from the stem cell graft donor, collected from the stem cell graft. The nucleotides read TGTGCCAGCAGTTACATGGGCCTACGCGGGACCCAGTACTTC. Translated, it reads CASSYMGLRGTQYF.